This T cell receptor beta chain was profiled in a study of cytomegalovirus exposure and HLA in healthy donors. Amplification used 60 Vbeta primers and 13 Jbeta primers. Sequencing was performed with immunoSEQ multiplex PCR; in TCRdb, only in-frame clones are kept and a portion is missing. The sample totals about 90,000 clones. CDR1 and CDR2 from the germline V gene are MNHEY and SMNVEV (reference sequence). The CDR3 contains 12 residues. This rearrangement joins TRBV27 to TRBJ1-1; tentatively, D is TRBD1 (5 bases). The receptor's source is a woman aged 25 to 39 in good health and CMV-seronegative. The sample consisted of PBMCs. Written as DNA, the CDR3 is TGTGCTTCCTCCGGGGGGATGACTGAAGCTTTCTTT. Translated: CASSGGMTEAFF.